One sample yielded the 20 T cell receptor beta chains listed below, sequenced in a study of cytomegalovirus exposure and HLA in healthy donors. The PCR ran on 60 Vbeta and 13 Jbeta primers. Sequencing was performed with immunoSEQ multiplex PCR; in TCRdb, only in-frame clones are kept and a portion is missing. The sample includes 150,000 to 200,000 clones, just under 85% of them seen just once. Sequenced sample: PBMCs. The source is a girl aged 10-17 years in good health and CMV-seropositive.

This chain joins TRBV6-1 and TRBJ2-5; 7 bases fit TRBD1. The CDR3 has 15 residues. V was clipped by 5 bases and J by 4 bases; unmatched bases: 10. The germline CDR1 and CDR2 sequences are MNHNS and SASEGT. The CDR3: CASSLTGQTVETQYF. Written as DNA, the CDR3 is TGTGCCAGCAGTCTGACGGGACAGACGGTAGAGACCCAGTACTTC.

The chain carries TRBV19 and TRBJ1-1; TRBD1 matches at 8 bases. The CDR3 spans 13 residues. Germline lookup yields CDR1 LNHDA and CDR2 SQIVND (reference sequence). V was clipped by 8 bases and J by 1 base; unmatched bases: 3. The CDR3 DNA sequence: TGTGCCAGTTGGACAGGGTGGAACACTGAAGCTTTCTTT. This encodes CASWTGWNTEAFF.

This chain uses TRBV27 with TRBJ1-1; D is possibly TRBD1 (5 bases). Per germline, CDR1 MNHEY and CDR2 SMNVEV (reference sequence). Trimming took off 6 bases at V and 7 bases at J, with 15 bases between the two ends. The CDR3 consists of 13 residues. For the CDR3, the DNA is TGTGCCAGCAGACTAAGACCCGGGGGTGAAGCTTTCTTT. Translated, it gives CASRLRPGGEAFF.

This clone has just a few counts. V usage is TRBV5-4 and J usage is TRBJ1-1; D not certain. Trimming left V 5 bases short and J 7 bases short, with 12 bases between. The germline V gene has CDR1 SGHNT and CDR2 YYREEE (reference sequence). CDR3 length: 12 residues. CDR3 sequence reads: CASSPYSGEAFF. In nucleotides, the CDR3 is TGTGCCAGCAGTCCATATTCGGGTGAAGCTTTCTTT.

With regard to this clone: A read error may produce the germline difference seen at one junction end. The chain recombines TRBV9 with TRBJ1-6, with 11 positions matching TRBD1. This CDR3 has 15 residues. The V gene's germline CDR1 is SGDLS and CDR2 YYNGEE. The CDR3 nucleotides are TGTACCAGCAGCGTAGTGGGACAGGGGGACTCACCCCTCCACTTT. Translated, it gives CTSSVVGQGDSPLHF.

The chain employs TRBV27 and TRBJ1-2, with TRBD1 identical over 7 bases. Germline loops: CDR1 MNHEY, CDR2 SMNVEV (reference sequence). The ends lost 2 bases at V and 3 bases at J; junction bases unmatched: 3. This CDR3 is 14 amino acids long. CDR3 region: CASSLDRADYGYTF. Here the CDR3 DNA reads TGTGCCAGCAGTTTAGACAGGGCAGACTATGGCTACACCTTC.

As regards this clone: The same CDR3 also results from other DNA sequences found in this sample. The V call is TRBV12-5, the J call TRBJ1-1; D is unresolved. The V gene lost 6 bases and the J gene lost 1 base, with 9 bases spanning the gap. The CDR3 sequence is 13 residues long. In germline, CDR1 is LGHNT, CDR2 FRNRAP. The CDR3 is CASGLEANTEAFF. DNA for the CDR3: TGTGCTAGTGGCCTTGAGGCGAACACTGAAGCTTTCTTT.

CDR3 protein: CSVEGAKTEAFF. CDR3 sequence (DNA): TGCAGCGTTGAAGGGGCGAAAACTGAAGCTTTCTTT. The V call is TRBV29-1, the J call TRBJ1-1, with no clear D. Germline loops: CDR1 SQVTM, CDR2 ANQGSEA. The CDR3 loop spans 12 amino acids. The V end lost 1 base, the J end lost 5 bases, and 8 bases lay between the germline ends.

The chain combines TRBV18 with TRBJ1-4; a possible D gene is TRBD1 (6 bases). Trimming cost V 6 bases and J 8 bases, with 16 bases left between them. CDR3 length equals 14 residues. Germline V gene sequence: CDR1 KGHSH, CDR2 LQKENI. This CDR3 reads CASSPRGSGEKLFF. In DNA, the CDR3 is TGTGCCAGCTCCCCCAGGGGATCTGGAGAAAAACTGTTTTTT. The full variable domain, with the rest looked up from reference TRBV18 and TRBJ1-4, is NAGVMQNPRHLVRRRGQEARLRCSPMKGHSHVYWYRQLPEEGLKFMVYLQKENIIDESGMPKERFSAEFPKEGPSILRIQQVVRGDSAAYFCASSPRGSGEKLFFGSGTQLSVL.

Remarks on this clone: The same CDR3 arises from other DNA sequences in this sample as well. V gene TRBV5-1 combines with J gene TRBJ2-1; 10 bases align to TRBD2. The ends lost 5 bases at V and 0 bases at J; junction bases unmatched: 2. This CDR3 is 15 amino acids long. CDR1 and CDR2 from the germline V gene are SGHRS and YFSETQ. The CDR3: CASRLAGSSYNEQFF. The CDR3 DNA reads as TGCGCCAGCAGACTAGCGGGGAGCTCCTACAATGAGCAGTTCTTC.

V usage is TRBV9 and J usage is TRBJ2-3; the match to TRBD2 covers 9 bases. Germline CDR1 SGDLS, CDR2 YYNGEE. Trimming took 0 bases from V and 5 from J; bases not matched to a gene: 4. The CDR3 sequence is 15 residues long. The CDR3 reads CASSVGGGALDTQYF. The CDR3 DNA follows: TGTGCCAGCAGCGTAGGCGGGGGGGCTCTAGATACGCAGTATTTT.

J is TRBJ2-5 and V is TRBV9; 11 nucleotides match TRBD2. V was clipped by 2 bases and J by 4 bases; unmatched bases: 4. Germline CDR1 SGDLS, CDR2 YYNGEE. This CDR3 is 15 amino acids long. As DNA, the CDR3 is TGTGCCAGCAGCGTTAGCGGGGGGGAAGGAGAGACCCAGTACTTC. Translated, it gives CASSVSGGEGETQYF.

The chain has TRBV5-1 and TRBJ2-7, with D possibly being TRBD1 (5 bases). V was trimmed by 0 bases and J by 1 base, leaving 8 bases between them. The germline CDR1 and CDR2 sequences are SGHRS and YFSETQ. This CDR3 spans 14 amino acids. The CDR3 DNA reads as TGCGCCAGCAGCTTGGGAGACAGTTCCTACGAGCAGTACTTC. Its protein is CASSLGDSSYEQYF.

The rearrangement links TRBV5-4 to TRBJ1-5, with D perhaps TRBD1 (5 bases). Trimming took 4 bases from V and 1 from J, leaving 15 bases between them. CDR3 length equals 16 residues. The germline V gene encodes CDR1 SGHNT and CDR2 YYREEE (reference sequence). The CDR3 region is CASSLGTGMSNQPQHF. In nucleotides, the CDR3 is TGTGCCAGCAGCCTTGGCACAGGAATGAGCAATCAGCCCCAGCATTTT.

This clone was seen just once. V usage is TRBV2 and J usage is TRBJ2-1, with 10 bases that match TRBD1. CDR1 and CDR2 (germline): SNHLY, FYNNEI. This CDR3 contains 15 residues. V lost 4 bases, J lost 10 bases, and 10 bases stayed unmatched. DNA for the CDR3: TGTGCCAGCAGTGCTAGACAGGGGGCCCCACACGAGCAGTTCTTC. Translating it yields CASSARQGAPHEQFF.

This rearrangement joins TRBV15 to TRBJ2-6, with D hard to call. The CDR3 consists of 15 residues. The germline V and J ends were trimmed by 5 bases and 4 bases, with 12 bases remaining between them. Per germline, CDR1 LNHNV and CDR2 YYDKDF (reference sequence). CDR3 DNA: TGTGCCACCAGCGTTAGGAGCTCCGGGGCCAACGTCCTGACTTTC. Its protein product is CATSVRSSGANVLTF.

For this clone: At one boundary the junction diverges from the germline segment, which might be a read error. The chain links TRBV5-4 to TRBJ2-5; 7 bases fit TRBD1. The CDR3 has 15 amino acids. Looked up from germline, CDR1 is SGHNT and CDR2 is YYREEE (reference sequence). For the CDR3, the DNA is TGTGCCAGCAGCTTAAAGACAGGGTGGCAAGGGACCCAGTACTTC. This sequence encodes CASSLKTGWQGTQYF.

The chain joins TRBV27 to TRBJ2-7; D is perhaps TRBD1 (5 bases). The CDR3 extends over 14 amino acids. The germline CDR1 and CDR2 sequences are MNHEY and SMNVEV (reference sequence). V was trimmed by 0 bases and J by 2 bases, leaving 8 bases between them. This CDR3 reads CASSLSKTAYEQYF. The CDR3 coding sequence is TGTGCCAGCAGTTTATCGAAGACAGCCTACGAGCAGTACTTC.

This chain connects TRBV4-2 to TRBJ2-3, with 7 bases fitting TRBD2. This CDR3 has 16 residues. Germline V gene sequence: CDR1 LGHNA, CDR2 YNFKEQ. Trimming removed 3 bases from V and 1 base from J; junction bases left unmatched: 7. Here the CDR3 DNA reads TGTGCCAGCAGCCAGGAGCGGGGTTCGGGCACAGATACGCAGTATTTT. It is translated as CASSQERGSGTDTQYF.

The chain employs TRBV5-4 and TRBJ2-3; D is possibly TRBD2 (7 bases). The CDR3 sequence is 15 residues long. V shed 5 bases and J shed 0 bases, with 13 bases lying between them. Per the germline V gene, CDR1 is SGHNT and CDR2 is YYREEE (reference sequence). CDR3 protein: CASRAGGASTDTQYF. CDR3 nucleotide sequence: TGTGCCAGCAGGGCTGGGGGGGCTAGCACAGATACGCAGTATTTT. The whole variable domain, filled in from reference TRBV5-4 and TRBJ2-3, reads ETGVTQSPTHLIKTRGQQVTLRCSSQSGHNTVSWYQQALGQGPQFIFQYYREEENGRGNFPPRFSGLQFPNYSSELNVNALELDDSALYLCASRAGGASTDTQYFGPGTRLTVL.